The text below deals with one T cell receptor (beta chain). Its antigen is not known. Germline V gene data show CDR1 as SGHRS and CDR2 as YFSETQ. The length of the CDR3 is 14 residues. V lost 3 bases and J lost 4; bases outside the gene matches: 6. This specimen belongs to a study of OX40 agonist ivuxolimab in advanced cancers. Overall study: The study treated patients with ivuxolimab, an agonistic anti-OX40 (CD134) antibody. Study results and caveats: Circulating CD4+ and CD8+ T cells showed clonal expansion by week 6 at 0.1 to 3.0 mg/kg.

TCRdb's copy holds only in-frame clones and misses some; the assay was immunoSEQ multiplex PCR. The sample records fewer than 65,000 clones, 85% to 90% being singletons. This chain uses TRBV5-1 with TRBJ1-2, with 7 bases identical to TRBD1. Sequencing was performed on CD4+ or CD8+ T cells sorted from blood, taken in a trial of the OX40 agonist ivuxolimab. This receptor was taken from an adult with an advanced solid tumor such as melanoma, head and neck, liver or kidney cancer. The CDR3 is CASSSQGGGYGYTF. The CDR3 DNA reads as TGCGCCAGCAGCTCCCAGGGGGGTGGCTATGGCTACACCTTC.